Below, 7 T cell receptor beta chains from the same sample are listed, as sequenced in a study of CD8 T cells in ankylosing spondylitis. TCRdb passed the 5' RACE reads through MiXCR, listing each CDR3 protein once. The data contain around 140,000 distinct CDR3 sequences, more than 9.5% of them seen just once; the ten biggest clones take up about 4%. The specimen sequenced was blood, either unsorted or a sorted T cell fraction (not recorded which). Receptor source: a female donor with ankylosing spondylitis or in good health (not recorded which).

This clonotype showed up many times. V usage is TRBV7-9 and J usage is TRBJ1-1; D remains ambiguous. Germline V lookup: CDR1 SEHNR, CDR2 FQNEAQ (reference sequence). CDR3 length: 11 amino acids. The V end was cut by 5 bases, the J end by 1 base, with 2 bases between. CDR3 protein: CASSTNTEAFF. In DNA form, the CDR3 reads TGTGCCAGCAGCACGAACACTGAAGCTTTCTTT. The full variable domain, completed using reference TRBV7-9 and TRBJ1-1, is DTGVSQNPRHKITKRGQNVTFRCDPISEHNRLYWYRQTLGQGPEFLTYFQNEAQLEKSRLLSDRFSAERPKGSFSTLEIQRTEQGDSAMYLCASSTNTEAFFGQGTRLTVV.

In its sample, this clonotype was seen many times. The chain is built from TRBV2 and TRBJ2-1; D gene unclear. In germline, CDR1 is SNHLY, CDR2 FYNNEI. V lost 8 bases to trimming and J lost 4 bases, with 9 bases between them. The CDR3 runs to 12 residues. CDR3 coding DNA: TGTGCCAGCTGCTGGGAATACAATGAGCAGTTCTTC. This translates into CASCWEYNEQFF.

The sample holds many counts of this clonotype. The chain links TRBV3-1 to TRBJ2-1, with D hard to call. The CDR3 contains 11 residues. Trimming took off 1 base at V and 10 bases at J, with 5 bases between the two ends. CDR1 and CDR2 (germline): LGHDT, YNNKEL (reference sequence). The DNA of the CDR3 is TGTGCCAGCAGCCAAGTGGGAGAGCAGTTCTTC. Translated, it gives CASSQVGEQFF.

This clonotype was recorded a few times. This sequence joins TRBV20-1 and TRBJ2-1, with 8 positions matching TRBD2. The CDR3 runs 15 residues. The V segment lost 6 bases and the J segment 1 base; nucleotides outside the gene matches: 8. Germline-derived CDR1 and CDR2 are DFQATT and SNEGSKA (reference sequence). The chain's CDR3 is CSASRLAISYNEQFF. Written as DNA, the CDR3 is TGCAGTGCAAGCCGACTAGCGATATCCTACAATGAGCAGTTCTTC.

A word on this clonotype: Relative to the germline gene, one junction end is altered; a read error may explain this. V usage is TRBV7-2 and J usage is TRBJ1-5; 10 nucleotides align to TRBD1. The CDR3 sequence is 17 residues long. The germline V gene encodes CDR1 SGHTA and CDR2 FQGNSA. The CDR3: CVSSLALGQGGNQPQHF. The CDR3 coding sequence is TGTGTCAGCAGCTTAGCACTAGGACAGGGGGGCAATCAGCCCCAGCATTTT.

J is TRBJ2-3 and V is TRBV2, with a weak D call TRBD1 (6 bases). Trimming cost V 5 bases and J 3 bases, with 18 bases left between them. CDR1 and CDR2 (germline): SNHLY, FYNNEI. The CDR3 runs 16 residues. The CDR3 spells CASSLGHFGRTDTQYF. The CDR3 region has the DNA TGTGCCAGCAGTTTGGGACATTTTGGTCGGACAGATACGCAGTATTTT. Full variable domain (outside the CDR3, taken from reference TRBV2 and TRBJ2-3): EPEVTQTPSHQVTQMGQEVILRCVPISNHLYFYWYRQILGQKVEFLVSFYNNEISEKSEIFDDQFSVERPDGSNFTLKIRSTKLEDSAMYFCASSLGHFGRTDTQYFGPGTRLTVL.

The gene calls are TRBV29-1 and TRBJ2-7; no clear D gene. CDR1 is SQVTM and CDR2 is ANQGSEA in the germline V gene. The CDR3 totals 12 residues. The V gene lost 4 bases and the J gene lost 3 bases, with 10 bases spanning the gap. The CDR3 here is CSVVLVSYEQYF. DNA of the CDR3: TGCAGCGTTGTTCTAGTCAGCTACGAGCAGTACTTC.